The 30 T cell receptor beta chains reported below all come from one sample, sequenced in a study of shared clonotypes between healthy human individuals. The naive CD8 subset, CD45RO-negative cells positively selected for CCR7, excluded terminally differentiated effector memory CD45RA+ cells. The table came from immunoSEQ multiplex PCR; TCRdb's copy has only in-frame clones and leaves some out. The sample lists around 2,100,000 clones, about 94% occurring once. The material sequenced was naive CD8+ T cells sorted from blood. The origin of the receptors is a man aged 18 to 30 in good health.

This clone appeared a single time. The rearrangement links TRBV10-3 to TRBJ1-5; weak D call: TRBD1 (5 bases). Germline V gene sequence: CDR1 ENHRY, CDR2 SYGVKD. The CDR3 totals 15 residues. V dropped 3 bases and J dropped 3 bases, with 12 bases sitting between them. In DNA, the CDR3 is TGTGCCATCAGTGATAACCTGGGGGACAATCAGCCCCAGCATTTT. Amino acid sequence: CAISDNLGDNQPQHF.

This sequence joins TRBV13 and TRBJ1-1; D might be TRBD1 (5 bases). Trimming stripped 3 bases from V and 6 bases from J, with 8 bases between. Germline V lookup: CDR1 PRHDT, CDR2 FYEKMQ (reference sequence). This CDR3 has 12 residues. This CDR3 reads CASSLGHSEAFF. In nucleotides, the CDR3 is TGTGCCAGCAGCTTGGGGCACTCTGAAGCTTTCTTT.

DNA for the CDR3: TGCGCCAGCAGCCAAGAATGGGCGAGACAGGGTTCCCGCGAGCAGTACTTC. The encoded protein is CASSQEWARQGSREQYF. V usage is TRBV4-3 and J usage is TRBJ2-7; TRBD1 aligns across 7 bases. The germline gives CDR1 LGHNA, CDR2 YSLEER. The CDR3 length is 17 residues. The V gene end was trimmed by 0 bases and the J gene end by 6 bases; junction bases not matched to a gene: 14.

This clone was recorded once. The J gene is TRBJ2-5, the V gene TRBV11-2, with D possibly TRBD2 on 5 matching bases. The J call is in doubt because the DNA end fits TRBJ2-7 better. The germline V gene has CDR1 SGHAT and CDR2 FQNNGV. This CDR3 region has 13 residues. CDR3 sequence reads: CASSLDRDYEQYF. The CDR3, as DNA: TGTGCCAGCAGCTTAGATCGGGACTACGAGCAGTACTTC.

The chain employs TRBV4-1 and TRBJ2-7; 10 positions agree with TRBD2. The CDR3 loop spans 15 amino acids. The ends lost 2 bases at V and 4 bases at J; junction bases unmatched: 5. The germline CDR1 and CDR2 sequences are MGHRA and YSYEKL. The CDR3 spells CASSQHSGGLYEQYF. CDR3 sequence (DNA): TGCGCCAGCAGCCAACATAGCGGGGGGTTGTACGAGCAGTACTTC.

This clone was seen only a few times. J is TRBJ2-7 and V is TRBV19, with D tentatively TRBD2 (5 bases). This CDR3 region has 13 residues. Germline CDR1 and CDR2: LNHDA and SQIVND (reference sequence). Trimming left V 10 bases short and J 4 bases short, with 17 bases between. The CDR3 DNA reads TGTGCCACCACTCCCGGGGTGGGGTACGAGCAGTACTTC. Encoded protein: CATTPGVGYEQYF.

The rearrangement links TRBV7-9 to TRBJ2-3, with 9 bases aligning to TRBD1. The germline V gene has CDR1 SEHNR and CDR2 FQNEAQ (reference sequence). Germline trimming cut 1 base from V and 5 bases from J; bases unmatched to any gene: 4. The CDR3 runs 15 residues. As DNA, the CDR3 is TGTGCCAGCAGCTTAGGGGACAGGGTAGAAGATACGCAGTATTTT. Its protein product is CASSLGDRVEDTQYF.

This clone was counted once. This chain joins TRBV9 and TRBJ1-4, with D perhaps TRBD1 (5 bases). The V gene lost 1 base and the J gene lost 1 base, with 8 bases spanning the gap. The CDR3 contains 15 residues. Germline V gene data show CDR1 as SGDLS and CDR2 as YYNGEE. In DNA form, the CDR3 reads TGTGCCAGCAGCGTATGGGGCGGAACTAATGAAAAACTGTTTTTT. Protein sequence: CASSVWGGTNEKLFF.

This chain links TRBV19 with TRBJ2-2, with D unresolved. Per the germline V gene, CDR1 is LNHDA and CDR2 is SQIVND (reference sequence). V gave up 3 bases and J gave up 0 bases, with 8 bases separating them. The CDR3 extends over 15 amino acids. The CDR3 nucleotides read TGTGCCAGTAGTATCGGAACGCCGAACACCGGGGAGCTGTTTTTT. Its translation is CASSIGTPNTGELFF.

Comment on this clone: Different DNA sequences within this sample yield the same CDR3. The chain links TRBV6-5 to TRBJ1-6; D is uncertain. This CDR3 has 13 amino acids. The germline V gene encodes CDR1 MNHEY and CDR2 SVGAGI. V lost 0 bases and J 8 bases, leaving 5 bases between the germline ends. This CDR3 reads CASSYSPDSPLHF. In DNA form, the CDR3 reads TGTGCCAGCAGTTACTCCCCGGATTCACCCCTCCACTTT.

V usage is TRBV5-6 and J usage is TRBJ1-2; a possible D gene is TRBD1 (6 bases). Germline lookup yields CDR1 SGHDT and CDR2 YYEEEE. The CDR3 runs to 16 residues. The V end lost 0 bases, the J end lost 4 bases, and 16 bases lay between the germline ends. For the CDR3, the DNA is TGTGCCAGCAGCTTGGTCTACAGGGAGAGTCCCTATGGCTACACCTTC. It encodes CASSLVYRESPYGYTF. Complete variable domain (other parts from reference TRBV5-6 and TRBJ1-2): DAGVTQSPTHLIKTRGQQVTLRCSPKSGHDTVSWYQQALGQGPQFIFQYYEEEERQRGNFPDRFSGHQFPNYSSELNVNALLLGDSALYLCASSLVYRESPYGYTFGSGTRLTVV.

This clone was observed once. This same CDR3 is encoded by further DNA sequences in the sample. J is TRBJ1-5 and V is TRBV7-9; 7 positions agree with TRBD1. The CDR3 consists of 14 residues. V shed 4 bases, J shed 1 base, and the junction held 1 base outside the gene matches. Germline lookup yields CDR1 SEHNR and CDR2 FQNEAQ (reference sequence). CDR3 DNA: TGTGCCAGCAGCTCAGGGGGAAGCAATCAGCCCCAGCATTTT. This codes for CASSSGGSNQPQHF.

This clone was seen only once. V usage is TRBV6-5 and J usage is TRBJ1-2; D is ambiguous. Germline loops: CDR1 MNHEY, CDR2 SVGAGI. This CDR3 is built from 13 residues. V was cut by 2 bases and J by 5 bases, with 9 bases left in between. CDR3 DNA: TGTGCCAGCAGTTACGCCGATGGATATGGCTACACCTTC. Translated, it gives CASSYADGYGYTF.

For this clone: The same CDR3 is also encoded by other DNA sequences in this sample. J is TRBJ2-7 and V is TRBV11-2; 7 bases fit TRBD2. Trimming removed 4 bases from V and 2 bases from J; junction bases left unmatched: 2. The germline V gene encodes CDR1 SGHAT and CDR2 FQNNGV. The CDR3 runs to 13 residues. The DNA of the CDR3 is TGTGCCAGCAGCTGGGGGGGAGCCTACGAGCAGTACTTC. Its protein is CASSWGGAYEQYF.

As for this clone: The same CDR3 also results from other DNA sequences found in this sample. This chain uses TRBV27 with TRBJ1-1; 10 nucleotides agree with TRBD1. Looked up from germline, CDR1 is MNHEY and CDR2 is SMNVEV (reference sequence). V shed 5 bases and J 3 bases; nucleotides not matched to a gene: 6. There are 15 residues in the CDR3. Here the CDR3 DNA reads TGTGCCAGCAGTCCCCGACAGGGGGCAGACACTGAAGCTTTCTTT. Residues: CASSPRQGADTEAFF.

The gene calls are TRBV4-1 and TRBJ2-7; D remains unclear. There are 15 residues in the CDR3. V was clipped by 4 bases and J by 0 bases, with 13 bases between them. Germline CDR1 MGHRA, CDR2 YSYEKL. CDR3 in DNA: TGCGCCAGCAGCCTCGGCCTCCCGAGCTCCTACGAGCAGTACTTC. Translating gives CASSLGLPSSYEQYF.

This clone occurred once. The V call is TRBV6-5, the J call TRBJ2-2; possible D gene TRBD1, 6 bases. The V and J ends lost 2 bases and 1 base respectively, with 8 bases between them. Germline CDR1 and CDR2: MNHEY and SVGAGI. This CDR3 is built from 15 residues. The CDR3 protein is CASSYTGQNTGELFF. As DNA, the CDR3 is TGTGCCAGCAGTTACACGGGACAGAACACCGGGGAGCTGTTTTTT.

V usage is TRBV27 and J usage is TRBJ2-7; D possibly corresponds to TRBD2 (6 bases). Germline V gene sequence: CDR1 MNHEY, CDR2 SMNVEV (reference sequence). Trimming took off 2 bases at V and 3 bases at J, with 11 bases between the two ends. This CDR3 is 14 amino acids long. CDR3 sequence: CASSLGGNLYEQYF. For the CDR3, the DNA is TGTGCCAGCAGTTTAGGAGGGAACCTCTACGAGCAGTACTTC.

V is TRBV9 and J is TRBJ1-5; weak D call: TRBD1 (6 bases). This CDR3 spans 14 amino acids. CDR1 and CDR2 (germline): SGDLS, YYNGEE. V gave up 3 bases and J gave up 4 bases, with 11 bases separating them. The CDR3 bases are TGTGCCAGCAGCGAGGGGGAGTTAAATCAGCCCCAGCATTTT. It translates to CASSEGELNQPQHF.

This chain links TRBV7-6 with TRBJ1-4, with 8 bases lining up with TRBD1. CDR1 and CDR2 (germline): SGHVS, FNYEAQ. The CDR3 consists of 17 residues. V lost 5 bases to trimming and J lost 5 bases; unmatched junction nucleotides: 13. In nucleotides, the CDR3 is TGTGCCAGCAGCATTAGTCCCGGGACAGGTTTAAATGAAAAACTGTTTTTT. The encoded protein is CASSISPGTGLNEKLFF. Based on the CDR3 plus reference TRBV7-6 and TRBJ1-4, the full variable domain is GAGVSQSPRYKVTKRGQDVALRCDPISGHVSLYWYRQALGQGPEFLTYFNYEAQQDKSGLPNDRFSAERPEGSISTLTIQRTEQRDSAMYRCASSISPGTGLNEKLFFGSGTQLSVL.

The CDR3 sequence is CASSLLQGTPEAFF. The CDR3 bases are TGTGCCAGCAGTTTATTACAGGGAACTCCTGAAGCTTTCTTT. This chain uses TRBV27 with TRBJ1-1; D is perhaps TRBD1 (6 bases). Germline-derived CDR1 and CDR2 are MNHEY and SMNVEV (reference sequence). Trimming took 1 base from V and 6 from J, leaving 12 bases between them. This CDR3 is 14 amino acids long.

The gene calls are TRBV30 and TRBJ1-3; a possible D gene is TRBD1 (5 bases). V lost 0 bases and J lost 0, with 9 bases in between. The CDR3 is made up of 15 amino acids. Germline CDR1 is GTSNPN and CDR2 is SVGIG (reference sequence). The chain's CDR3 is CAWSVGVLSGNTIYF. The CDR3 DNA is TGTGCCTGGAGTGTAGGGGTTCTCTCTGGAAACACCATATATTTT.

V and J are TRBV7-9 and TRBJ1-4; D may be TRBD1 (5 bases). This CDR3 region has 17 residues. Trimming removed 4 bases at V and 8 bases at J, with 23 bases between. Per the germline V gene, CDR1 is SEHNR and CDR2 is FQNEAQ (reference sequence). The CDR3 reads CASSSSEEHVGEEKLFF. CDR3 DNA sequence: TGTGCCAGCAGCTCCAGTGAGGAGCATGTGGGGGAGGAAAAACTGTTTTTT.

V is TRBV18 and J is TRBJ2-5; D gene ambiguous. V was shortened by 3 bases and J by 7 bases, with 6 bases between the two germline ends. Per germline, CDR1 KGHSH and CDR2 LQKENI. The CDR3 runs to 11 residues. CDR3 sequence reads: CASSPGGTQYF. As DNA, the CDR3 is TGTGCCAGCTCACCGGGCGGGACCCAGTACTTC.

This clone was detected only once. Other DNA sequences in the same sample also yield this CDR3. This chain links TRBV30 with TRBJ2-1, with a weak D call TRBD2 (5 bases). The CDR3 contains 12 residues. V lost 0 bases and J lost 7, with 7 bases in between. Germline loops: CDR1 GTSNPN, CDR2 SVGIG (reference sequence). The CDR3 sequence: CAWSVLGNEQFF. Written as DNA, the CDR3 is TGTGCCTGGAGTGTACTAGGGAATGAGCAGTTCTTC.

This chain uses TRBV2 with TRBJ2-1; TRBD2 aligns across 12 bases. CDR1 and CDR2 (germline): SNHLY, FYNNEI. CDR3 length: 19 amino acids. Trimming removed 5 bases from V and 0 bases from J; junction bases left unmatched: 11. CDR3 residues: CASSLDRLAGASSYNEQFF. As DNA, the CDR3 is TGTGCCAGCAGTCTCGACCGACTAGCGGGGGCGTCCTCCTACAATGAGCAGTTCTTC.

The chain links TRBV4-3 to TRBJ2-7; 9 nucleotides match TRBD2. CDR1 and CDR2 from the germline V gene are LGHNA and YSLEER. The V segment lost 1 base and the J segment 1 base; nucleotides outside the gene matches: 8. The CDR3 runs to 17 residues. The CDR3 coding sequence is TGCGCCAGCAGCCAAGTAGTCAACCTAGCGGGATCCTACGAGCAGTACTTC. Translation: CASSQVVNLAGSYEQYF.

The V gene is TRBV9, the J gene TRBJ2-6; tentative D call: TRBD1 (6 bases). Germline loops: CDR1 SGDLS, CDR2 YYNGEE. Between the trimmed V and J ends, which lost 3 bases and 0 bases, there was a span of 16 bases. The CDR3 has 18 amino acids. The CDR3 sequence: CASSAEGTNYSGANVLTF. The DNA for the CDR3 is TGTGCCAGCAGCGCAGAGGGGACAAACTACTCTGGGGCCAACGTCCTGACTTTC.

The V gene is TRBV6-5, the J gene TRBJ1-2; D remains ambiguous. Trimming took off 2 bases at V and 4 bases at J, with 11 bases between the two ends. The V gene's germline CDR1 is MNHEY and CDR2 SVGAGI. CDR3 length equals 14 residues. The CDR3 nucleotides read TGTGCCAGCAGTTACGCAGGCGAGGCCTATGGCTACACCTTC. It yields the protein CASSYAGEAYGYTF.

The chain carries TRBV5-6 and TRBJ1-2; 8 bases match TRBD1. The junction had 8 bases not matched to a gene; V was cut back by 3 bases and J by 4 bases. Germline values: CDR1 SGHDT, CDR2 YYEEEE. This CDR3 contains 15 residues. CDR3 in amino acids: CASSSPGGGSYGYTF. The CDR3 nucleotides are TGTGCCAGCAGCTCCCCAGGGGGCGGCAGCTATGGCTACACCTTC.